This T cell receptor (beta chain) appears in the sequencing data of a study of T cell responses to AZD1222 COVID-19 vaccine. TCRdb's copy holds only in-frame clones and misses some; the assay was immunoSEQ multiplex PCR. The sample lists approximately 170,000 clones, around 90% occurring once. V was pared by 1 base and J by 2 bases, with 9 bases between. Per the germline V gene, CDR1 is SNHLY and CDR2 is FYNNEI. The CDR3 runs to 15 residues. The chain is built from TRBV2 and TRBJ1-3; D remains ambiguous. The sequencing here drew on peripheral blood, taken on day 0 of AZD1222 vaccination. This sequence originates from an adult in good health. The chain's CDR3 is CASSEEGGTGNTIYF. The CDR3 nucleotides are TGTGCCAGCAGTGAAGAGGGAGGAACTGGAAACACCATATATTTT.